The next 23 T cell receptor beta chains were all read from a single sample in a study of response to subunit inactivated influenza vaccine. MiXCR, run by TCRdb on the RT-PCR reads, gives a single entry per CDR3 protein. The repertoire holds fewer than 700,000 distinct CDR3 sequences, with roughly 13% as singletons. This sample comprised PBMCs from blood, obtained roughly 46 days after vaccination. These receptor sequences come from a man aged 45 to 65 who received an inactivated influenza vaccine.

This clonotype came up a few times. The chain is built from TRBV20-1 and TRBJ2-3; no reliable D call. CDR3 size: 16 residues. V was trimmed by 0 bases and J by 4 bases, leaving 17 bases between them. Germline CDR1 and CDR2: DFQATT and SNEGSKA (reference sequence). CDR3 sequence (DNA): TGCAGTGCTAGAGATTTCCAGACCACTGCTTCAGATACGCAGTATTTT. Translation: CSARDFQTTASDTQYF.

This clonotype was found a few times. V is TRBV4-3 and J is TRBJ2-4; maybe TRBD1 (5 bases). Germline values: CDR1 LGHNA, CDR2 YSLEER. The CDR3 has 14 residues. With 1 base removed from V and 8 bases from J, the gap between germline ends came to 12 bases. CDR3 protein: CASSQGDSRDIQYF. CDR3 sequence (DNA): TGCGCCAGCAGCCAAGGAGACAGCCGGGACATTCAGTACTTC.

This clonotype appeared a few times. The rearrangement uses TRBV20-1 and TRBJ2-1; 9 nucleotides agree with TRBD2. This CDR3 has 17 residues. Trimming at V came to 0 bases and at J to 0 bases, leaving 6 bases not matched to a gene. The germline V gene encodes CDR1 DFQATT and CDR2 SNEGSKA (reference sequence). CDR3 residues: CSAREASGASSYNEQFF. The CDR3 region has the DNA TGCAGTGCTAGAGAGGCTAGCGGGGCGAGCTCCTACAATGAGCAGTTCTTC.

This clonotype was seen more than once but under ten times. The J gene is TRBJ1-2, the V gene TRBV3-1; no firm D call. Trimming cost V 4 bases and J 7 bases, with 10 bases left between them. The CDR3 is 12 amino acids. Germline-derived CDR1 and CDR2 are LGHDT and YNNKEL (reference sequence). The CDR3 here is CASSPNDGGYTF. Here the CDR3 DNA reads TGTGCCAGCAGCCCAAACGACGGTGGCTACACCTTC.

This clonotype was counted a few times. This chain links TRBV20-1 with TRBJ2-2, with TRBD2 matching 13 bases. The germline V gene has CDR1 DFQATT and CDR2 SNEGSKA (reference sequence). This CDR3 contains 21 residues. Trimming removed 2 bases from V and 5 bases from J; junction bases left unmatched: 20. The CDR3 nucleotides read TGCAGTGCTAGATATTTAATTGGGACTAGCGGGGCGTGGAGGGCGACCGGGGAGCTGTTTTTT. It translates to CSARYLIGTSGAWRATGELFF.

The chain joins TRBV9 to TRBJ1-1, with D possibly TRBD1 on 5 matching bases. Germline V lookup: CDR1 SGDLS, CDR2 YYNGEE. Trimming removed 3 bases at V and 3 bases at J, with 18 bases between. The CDR3 runs 16 residues. The CDR3 region is CASSAIMWGGYTEAFF. Written as DNA, the CDR3 is TGTGCCAGCAGCGCCATCATGTGGGGGGGGTACACTGAAGCTTTCTTT.

Regarding this clonotype: With only one base between it and a far larger clone, this is likely a read error. V usage is TRBV27 and J usage is TRBJ2-1, with a possible D match to TRBD1 (6 bases). Trimming stripped 6 bases from V and 4 bases from J, with 10 bases between. Per germline, CDR1 MNHEY and CDR2 SMNVEV (reference sequence). The CDR3 length is 13 residues. CDR3 DNA: TGTGCCAGCAGCATAGGGGGATACAATGAGCAGTTCTTC. This gives the protein CASSIGGYNEQFF.

The sample holds a few counts of this clonotype. The chain employs TRBV10-3 and TRBJ2-1, with D unresolved. V dropped 6 bases and J dropped 2 bases, with 17 bases sitting between them. The CDR3 spans 16 residues. Germline CDR1 reads ENHRY; CDR2 reads SYGVKD. This CDR3 is CAISHESERTYNEQFF. The CDR3 DNA reads as TGTGCCATCAGCCACGAGTCGGAGAGGACCTACAATGAGCAGTTCTTC.

This clonotype has more than one count but fewer than ten. The chain employs TRBV25-1 and TRBJ2-7, with TRBD1 matching 9 bases. The CDR3 runs to 15 residues. V lost 4 bases and J lost 1; bases outside the gene matches: 5. CDR1 and CDR2 (germline): MGHDK, SYGVNS. The CDR3 DNA sequence: TGTGCCAGCAGTGCCTACAGGGGGCAATCCTACGAGCAGTACTTC. Its protein product is CASSAYRGQSYEQYF.

Many counts were recorded for this clonotype. The genes are TRBV9 and TRBJ1-2; 7 positions agree with TRBD1. Germline V CDR1 and CDR2: SGDLS, YYNGEE. The ends lost 3 bases at V and 2 bases at J; junction bases unmatched: 4. This CDR3 is built from 14 residues. The CDR3 sequence is CASSEKQGNYGYTF. CDR3 sequence (DNA): TGTGCCAGCAGCGAAAAACAGGGGAACTATGGCTACACCTTC.

This chain joins TRBV11-2 and TRBJ1-1; possibly TRBD1 for D (5 bases). The CDR3 runs 15 residues. Trimming left V 6 bases short and J 3 bases short, with 17 bases between. Germline V gene lookup returns CDR1 SGHAT and CDR2 FQNNGV. Here the CDR3 reads CASRRDRWGDTEAFF. The CDR3 nucleotides are TGTGCCAGCAGACGGGACCGATGGGGGGACACTGAAGCTTTCTTT.

This clonotype was found many times. The J gene is TRBJ2-4, the V gene TRBV7-9; D possibly corresponds to TRBD2 (5 bases). Germline assignment: CDR1 SEHNR and CDR2 FQNEAQ (reference sequence). The CDR3 has 15 amino acids. Trimming left V 1 base short and J 0 bases short, with 7 bases between. The CDR3 DNA follows: TGTGCCAGCAGCTTAGAGCGGTTAGCCAAAAACATTCAGTACTTC. It codes for CASSLERLAKNIQYF.

This clonotype has only a few counts. The rearrangement uses TRBV7-9 and TRBJ1-1, with D possibly TRBD1 on 5 matching bases. The V gene lost 1 base and the J gene lost 10 bases, with 13 bases spanning the gap. CDR1 is SEHNR, CDR2 FQNEAQ, per germline (reference sequence). The CDR3 consists of 13 residues. The CDR3 reads CASSLGNRLGAFF. CDR3 bases: TGTGCCAGCAGCTTAGGAAACAGGTTGGGAGCTTTCTTT.

V usage is TRBV7-8 and J usage is TRBJ2-7, with 8 bases aligning to TRBD1. The V gene's germline CDR1 is SGHVS and CDR2 FQNEAQ. CDR3 length: 15 amino acids. Trimming cost V 2 bases and J 5 bases; bases outside gene matches: 8. CDR3 in DNA: TGTGCCAGCAGCTTAAGACGACAGGGGATCCACGAGCAGTACTTC. Protein: CASSLRRQGIHEQYF. The whole variable domain, remainder taken from reference TRBV7-8 and TRBJ2-7, is GAGVSQSPRYKVAKRGQDVALRCDPISGHVSLFWYQQALGQGPEFLTYFQNEAQLDKSGLPSDRFFAERPEGSVSTLKIQRTQQEDSAVYLCASSLRRQGIHEQYFGPGTRLTVT.

The V gene is TRBV29-1, the J gene TRBJ2-5; tentative D call: TRBD1 (6 bases). Germline CDR1 and CDR2: SQVTM and ANQGSEA. Trimming removed 3 bases at V and 4 bases at J, with 15 bases between. This CDR3 spans 14 amino acids. Written as DNA, the CDR3 is TGCAGCGTTGACTCTGGACAGTTGGCAGAGACCCAGTACTTC. As protein: CSVDSGQLAETQYF.

This clonotype has more than one count but fewer than ten. V usage is TRBV12-3 or TRBV12-4 and J usage is TRBJ2-1; no clear D. V was shortened by 2 bases and J by 5 bases, with 10 bases between the two germline ends. The CDR3 covers 14 residues. Here the CDR3 reads CASSLMVLDNEQFF. CDR3 DNA: TGTGCCAGCAGTTTAATGGTCCTCGACAATGAGCAGTTCTTC.

The CDR3 region has the DNA TGCAGCGTTGATCTGCGGGTTTCAACCGGGGAGCTGTTTTTT. It specifies CSVDLRVSTGELFF. The chain has TRBV29-1 and TRBJ2-2; D is possibly TRBD2 (5 bases). CDR3 size: 14 residues. Trimming cost V 3 bases and J 5 bases, with 13 bases left between them. Per germline, CDR1 SQVTM and CDR2 ANQGSEA.

In its sample, this clonotype was seen many times. The V gene is TRBV3-1, the J gene TRBJ2-3, with D possibly matching TRBD2 (6 bases). The V and J ends lost 1 base and 2 bases respectively, with 10 bases between them. Germline CDR1 is LGHDT and CDR2 is YNNKEL (reference sequence). This CDR3 has 15 amino acids. The CDR3 nucleotides are TGTGCCAGCAGCCAAGGAAGCGGGCCCACAGATACGCAGTATTTT. As protein: CASSQGSGPTDTQYF.

At least ten counts were recorded for this clonotype. The chain recombines TRBV29-1 with TRBJ2-7; D unclear. V was pared by 2 bases and J by 3 bases, with 14 bases between. From germline, CDR1 is SQVTM and CDR2 ANQGSEA. CDR3 length: 14 residues. CDR3 nucleotide sequence: TGCAGCGTTGAATCTGGGGATAGTTTCTACGAGCAGTACTTC. Translated, it gives CSVESGDSFYEQYF.

Only a few counts were recorded for this clonotype. This chain connects TRBV6-2 or TRBV6-3 to TRBJ2-7; the D is unclear. The CDR3 sequence is 13 residues long. Per the germline V gene, CDR1 is MNHEY and CDR2 is SVGEGT. V shed 0 bases and J shed 3 bases, with 6 bases lying between them. The CDR3 is CASSYSDDYEQYF. CDR3 in DNA: TGTGCCAGCAGTTACTCCGACGACTACGAGCAGTACTTC.

This clonotype was counted only a few times. CDR3 protein: CASSRTGTDAIAKNIQYF. The CDR3, as DNA: TGCGCCAGCAGTCGAACCGGGACAGACGCTATAGCCAAAAACATTCAGTACTTC. The J gene is TRBJ2-4, the V gene TRBV5-1; 7 bases fit TRBD1. J lost 0 bases, V lost 5 bases, and 14 bases had no gene match. Germline CDR1 is SGHRS and CDR2 is YFSETQ. The length of the CDR3 is 18 residues.

This clonotype came up a few times. The rearrangement uses TRBV12-3 or TRBV12-4 and TRBJ1-5, with D perhaps TRBD1 (6 bases). This CDR3 contains 16 residues. Trimming cost V 6 bases and J 4 bases, with 19 bases left between them. This CDR3 is CASSNSFGRGNQPQHF. The CDR3 DNA reads as TGTGCCAGCAGCAATTCTTTCGGCAGGGGTAATCAGCCCCAGCATTTT.

This clonotype appeared a few times. The chain joins TRBV6-5 to TRBJ2-5, with 8 bases fitting TRBD1. Germline trimming cut 4 bases from V and 5 bases from J; bases unmatched to any gene: 12. The CDR3 contains 16 residues. Germline values: CDR1 MNHEY, CDR2 SVGAGI. As DNA, the CDR3 is TGTGCCAGCAGTTCCTATTCAGGGGGCATAGTGGAGACCCAGTACTTC. It yields the protein CASSSYSGGIVETQYF.